This is a list of T cell receptor beta chains from one sample in a study of T cell responses to AZD1222 COVID-19 vaccine. The method was immunoSEQ multiplex PCR; TCRdb's version includes in-frame clones alone and lacks a portion of them. The sample includes tens of thousands of clones, approximately 90% of them seen just once. The sequencing used peripheral blood, collected on day 0 of AZD1222 vaccination. These receptors came from an adult in good health. Each CDR3 is given with its conserved first and last residue. A D gene is named only where the DNA matches it firmly.

d_gene: TRBD2
v_gene: TRBV19
j_gene: TRBJ2-1
CDR3aa: CASSTREGYNEQFF

d_gene: TRBD1
v_gene: TRBV6-5
j_gene: TRBJ1-2
CDR3aa: CASSQRQGNYGYTF

d_gene: -
v_gene: TRBV11-1
j_gene: TRBJ2-5
CDR3aa: CASSSAGARKTQYF

d_gene: -
v_gene: TRBV3-1/TRBV3-2
j_gene: TRBJ2-7
CDR3aa: CASSDDSYEQYF

d_gene: -
v_gene: TRBV27
j_gene: TRBJ1-1
CDR3aa: CASSLSARGSTEAFF

d_gene: -
v_gene: TRBV7-2
j_gene: TRBJ1-1
CDR3aa: CASSLGPLGTEAFF

d_gene: TRBD1
v_gene: TRBV6-5
j_gene: TRBJ2-7
CDR3aa: CASGGTGYLYEQYF

d_gene: -
v_gene: TRBV6-5
j_gene: TRBJ1-4
CDR3aa: CATSGQFNEKLFF

d_gene: TRBD1
v_gene: TRBV19
j_gene: TRBJ1-5
CDR3aa: CASGTGRSPAQPQHF

d_gene: -
v_gene: TRBV11-2
j_gene: TRBJ1-2
CDR3aa: CASSLIGADGGYTF